A single sample is the source of the 26 T cell receptor beta chains below, sequenced in a study of beta chain features in type 1 diabetes. Reverse transcription of all isolated RNA meant that expressed TCRB transcripts were sequenced. Profiled with immunoSEQ multiplex PCR; TCRdb holds only in-frame clones, not every one. This sample has under 250,000 clones, with about a tenth found just once. The sequencing sample was made of central memory CD4+ T cells from blood. The receptors stem from a young man in good health.

In this sample, this clone turned up a few times. Other DNA sequences from this sample encode an identical CDR3 as well. The chain has TRBV20-1 and TRBJ2-1, with unresolved D. Germline lookup yields CDR1 DFQATT and CDR2 SNEGSKA (reference sequence). This CDR3 is 11 amino acids long. Trimming cost V 2 bases and J 4 bases, with 3 bases left between them. The CDR3 protein is CSARQYNEQFF. The DNA for the CDR3 is TGCAGTGCTAGACAGTACAATGAGCAGTTCTTC.

This clone was observed at least ten times. This rearrangement joins TRBV19 to TRBJ1-5, with no clear D. The germline V and J ends were trimmed by 4 bases and 10 bases, with 17 bases remaining between them. The germline V gene has CDR1 LNHDA and CDR2 SQIVND (reference sequence). The CDR3 sequence is 14 residues long. The CDR3 DNA reads as TGTGCCAGTAGTACGGCCAGCGTGATCAGCCCCCAGCATTTT. This sequence encodes CASSTASVISPQHF.

This clone showed up just a few times. The chain carries TRBV30 and TRBJ1-3; 8 bases align to TRBD1. This CDR3 is 16 amino acids long. The junction had 10 bases not matched to a gene; V was cut back by 2 bases and J by 4 bases. In germline, CDR1 is GTSNPN, CDR2 SVGIG (reference sequence). The CDR3 region is CAWSIRTGRGGNTIYF. The CDR3 DNA is TGTGCCTGGAGTATCCGGACAGGGCGAGGCGGAAACACCATATATTTT.

The J gene is TRBJ1-2, the V gene TRBV30, with a possible D match to TRBD1 (6 bases). V was trimmed by 3 bases and J by 4 bases, leaving 12 bases between them. The CDR3 length is 13 residues. Germline-derived CDR1 and CDR2 are GTSNPN and SVGIG (reference sequence). The CDR3 protein is CAWSFGRGYGYTF. Written as DNA, the CDR3 is TGTGCCTGGAGCTTCGGCAGGGGCTATGGCTACACCTTC.

The rearrangement uses TRBV29-1 and TRBJ1-4; D perhaps matches TRBD1 (5 bases). Germline V gene data show CDR1 as SQVTM and CDR2 as ANQGSEA. CDR3 length: 14 residues. V was clipped by 5 bases and J by 0 bases, with 10 bases between them. The chain's CDR3 is CSVPGGTTNEKLFF. The CDR3 DNA reads as TGCAGCGTTCCTGGGGGGACAACTAATGAAAAACTGTTTTTT. Together with reference TRBV29-1 and TRBJ1-4, the CDR3 gives the full variable domain: SAVISQKPSRDICQRGTSLTIQCQVDSQVTMMFWYRQQPGQSLTLIATANQGSEATYESGFVIDKFPISRPNLTFSTLTVSNMSPEDSSIYLCSVPGGTTNEKLFFGSGTQLSVL.

This chain uses TRBV7-9 with TRBJ2-1, with 8 bases lining up with TRBD2. J lost 9 bases, V lost 4 bases, and 5 bases had no gene match. Looked up from germline, CDR1 is SEHNR and CDR2 is FQNEAQ (reference sequence). This CDR3 is 13 amino acids long. For the CDR3, the DNA is TGTGCCAGCAGCTCCGGGAGGGCCTTTGAGCAGTTCTTC. Encoded protein: CASSSGRAFEQFF.

This clone was detected only a few times. J is TRBJ1-1 and V is TRBV7-8; D is unresolved. V shed 2 bases and J shed 1 base, with 8 bases lying between them. Germline-derived CDR1 and CDR2 are SGHVS and FQNEAQ. The CDR3 covers 14 residues. CDR3: CASSLPVANTEAFF. The CDR3 DNA reads as TGTGCCAGCAGCTTACCAGTGGCGAACACTGAAGCTTTCTTT.

This clone was observed a few times. The CDR3 DNA follows: TGTGCCAGCTCATCACAGGGGGGAGGCCAGCCCCAGCATTTT. Encoded protein: CASSSQGGGQPQHF. The chain uses TRBV18 and TRBJ1-5; 8 bases agree with TRBD1. Trimming cost V 5 bases and J 7 bases; bases outside gene matches: 7. The germline CDR1 and CDR2 sequences are KGHSH and LQKENI. The CDR3 contains 14 residues.

This clone was observed a handful of times. The chain joins TRBV27 to TRBJ1-2; the D is unclear. V dropped 5 bases and J dropped 5 bases, with 12 bases sitting between them. Per germline, CDR1 MNHEY and CDR2 SMNVEV (reference sequence). The CDR3 sequence is 13 residues long. The CDR3 region is CASSRTLWYGYTF. In nucleotides, the CDR3 is TGTGCCAGCAGTCGGACGCTCTGGTATGGCTACACCTTC.

This clone has only a few counts. In DNA form, the CDR3 reads TGTGCCACCAGCAGAGATCGAAGCAGGGTACCAGATACGCAGTATTTT. This codes for CATSRDRSRVPDTQYF. The chain is built from TRBV15 and TRBJ2-3, with D possibly TRBD1 on 5 matching bases. This CDR3 comprises 16 residues. Germline V gives CDR1 LNHNV, CDR2 YYDKDF (reference sequence). V was pared by 0 bases and J by 4 bases, with 14 bases between. Variable domain in full (rest from reference TRBV15 and TRBJ2-3): DAMVIQNPRYQVTQFGKPVTLSCSQTLNHNVMYWYQQKSSQAPKLLFHYYDKDFNNEADTPDNFQSRRPNTSFCFLDIRSPGLGDTAMYLCATSRDRSRVPDTQYFGPGTRLTVL.

V usage is TRBV5-5 and J usage is TRBJ2-1, with TRBD1 identical over 7 bases. V lost 4 bases and J lost 7; bases outside the gene matches: 11. This CDR3 has 15 residues. The germline gives CDR1 SGHKS, CDR2 YYEKEE (reference sequence). The CDR3 sequence is CASSGRGHTGNEQFF. DNA for the CDR3: TGTGCCAGCAGCGGTAGGGGGCACACAGGGAATGAGCAGTTCTTC. The variable domain in full, completed from reference TRBV5-5 and TRBJ2-1, reads DAGVTQSPTHLIKTRGQQVTLRCSPISGHKSVSWYQQVLGQGPQFIFQYYEKEERGRGNFPDRFSARQFPNYSSELNVNALLLGDSALYLCASSGRGHTGNEQFFGPGTRLTVL.

This clone was picked up a small number of times. The chain carries TRBV7-2 and TRBJ2-7; the match to TRBD2 covers 8 bases. The germline gives CDR1 SGHTA, CDR2 FQGNSA. The CDR3 length is 15 residues. Unmatched junction bases numbered 3, after V lost 2 bases and J lost 0 bases. CDR3 DNA: TGTGCCAGCAGCTTACTAGCGGGTAACTCCTACGAGCAGTACTTC. This gives the protein CASSLLAGNSYEQYF.

This clone was seen at least ten times. This chain's CDR3 is CASSQVDGTTDYGYTF. The CDR3, as DNA: TGTGCCAGCAGCCAAGTTGACGGCACTACAGACTATGGCTACACCTTC. The chain uses TRBV4-2 and TRBJ1-2, with D unclear. Germline V gene sequence: CDR1 LGHNA, CDR2 YNFKEQ. V was cut by 1 base and J by 3 bases, with 15 bases left in between. The CDR3 loop spans 16 amino acids.

This clone occurred a few times. V usage is TRBV30 and J usage is TRBJ1-5, with D hard to call. Germline V gene lookup returns CDR1 GTSNPN and CDR2 SVGIG (reference sequence). V lost 0 bases, J lost 2 bases, and 11 bases lay in between. The CDR3 has 15 amino acids. CDR3 bases: TGTGCCTGGAGTGTAAAGGGTCATCGCAATCAGCCCCAGCATTTT. Protein product: CAWSVKGHRNQPQHF. The full variable domain, completed using reference TRBV30 and TRBJ1-5, is SQTIHQWPATLVQPVGSPLSLECTVEGTSNPNLYWYRQAAGRGLQLLFYSVGIGQISSEVPQNLSASRPQDRQFILSSKKLLLSDSGFYLCAWSVKGHRNQPQHFGDGTRLSIL.

This clone was seen a few times. This chain joins TRBV2 and TRBJ2-7; perhaps TRBD2 as D (6 bases). Trimming removed 4 bases at V and 8 bases at J, with 12 bases between. Germline assignment: CDR1 SNHLY and CDR2 FYNNEI. The CDR3 is made up of 12 amino acids. DNA for the CDR3: TGTGCCAGCAGTGTACGGACTACGAAGCAGTACTTC. Translated, it gives CASSVRTTKQYF.

V is TRBV5-1 and J is TRBJ2-7; 9 bases align to TRBD1. CDR3 length: 16 amino acids. Looked up from germline, CDR1 is SGHRS and CDR2 is YFSETQ. V shed 4 bases and J 5 bases; nucleotides not matched to a gene: 13. The CDR3 DNA reads as TGCGCCAGCAGCCTTCGGGGTGGACAGGGGACCCACGAGCAGTACTTC. Amino acids: CASSLRGGQGTHEQYF.

This clone appeared a few times. This chain connects TRBV10-3 to TRBJ1-2; D is unclear. The V end lost 0 bases, the J end lost 2 bases, and 7 bases lay between the germline ends. This CDR3 has 14 residues. Germline CDR1 and CDR2: ENHRY and SYGVKD. CDR3 sequence reads: CAISESFVNYGYTF. CDR3 nucleotide sequence: TGTGCCATCAGTGAGTCCTTCGTGAACTATGGCTACACCTTC.

The genes are TRBV30 and TRBJ1-1; D is perhaps TRBD1 (6 bases). V dropped 5 bases and J dropped 1 base, with 8 bases sitting between them. Germline lookup yields CDR1 GTSNPN and CDR2 SVGIG (reference sequence). This CDR3 is 12 amino acids long. The CDR3 here is CAWGQQNTEAFF. DNA of the CDR3: TGTGCCTGGGGACAGCAGAACACTGAAGCTTTCTTT.

The table lists this clone with many counts. Distinct nucleotide sequences in the sample also encode this CDR3. The V and J genes are TRBV27 and TRBJ2-6; a weak D match, TRBD2 (6 bases). V was trimmed by 8 bases and J by 2 bases, leaving 16 bases between them. Looked up from germline, CDR1 is MNHEY and CDR2 is SMNVEV (reference sequence). CDR3 length: 16 amino acids. This chain's CDR3 is CASGRWAGTGANVLTF. CDR3 DNA sequence: TGTGCCAGCGGCCGATGGGCGGGGACTGGGGCCAACGTCCTGACTTTC.

Ten or more counts support this clone. CDR3 sequence (DNA): TGCAGCATGCCCAGGGAGGGGTCGTGGAATGAGCAGTTCTTC. Translating gives CSMPREGSWNEQFF. The chain couples TRBV29-1 to TRBJ2-1; 7 bases map to TRBD2. Germline-derived CDR1 and CDR2 are SQVTM and ANQGSEA. After removal of 8 bases from V and 7 bases from J, the junction contained 14 bases not matched to a gene. CDR3 length equals 14 residues.

V is TRBV25-1 and J is TRBJ2-7; D is possibly TRBD2 (5 bases). Trimming left V 3 bases short and J 3 bases short, with 6 bases between. The CDR3 extends over 12 amino acids. Germline CDR1 reads MGHDK; CDR2 reads SYGVNS. CDR3: CASSEDFYEQYF. CDR3 DNA sequence: TGTGCCAGCAGTGAGGACTTCTACGAGCAGTACTTC.

V is TRBV11-2 and J is TRBJ2-2, with 9 bases lining up with TRBD2. This CDR3 contains 15 residues. Germline lookup yields CDR1 SGHAT and CDR2 FQNNGV. V gave up 8 bases and J gave up 7 bases; unmatched junction bases: 11. This chain's CDR3 is CASGRTSASVGELFF. In nucleotides, the CDR3 is TGTGCCAGCGGGCGGACTAGCGCTTCCGTCGGGGAGCTGTTTTTT.

This clone has a handful of counts. The V call is TRBV5-4, the J call TRBJ1-2; D gene uncertain. This CDR3 contains 16 residues. Trimming stripped 4 bases from V and 3 bases from J, with 19 bases between. CDR1 is SGHNT and CDR2 is YYREEE in the germline V gene (reference sequence). This chain's CDR3 is CASSQVDGTTDYGYTF. The CDR3 nucleotides are TGTGCCAGCAGCCAAGTTGACGGCACTACAGACTATGGCTACACCTTC.

The chain is built from TRBV2 and TRBJ2-1; D is uncertain. Trimming removed 3 bases at V and 4 bases at J, with 19 bases between. Germline loops: CDR1 SNHLY, CDR2 FYNNEI. CDR3 length: 17 amino acids. CDR3 in DNA: TGTGCCAGCAGTGACCCCCTTAATAGTCTGTCATACAATGAGCAGTTCTTC. Its protein product is CASSDPLNSLSYNEQFF.

This chain uses TRBV5-1 with TRBJ2-3, with TRBD1 matching 11 bases. This CDR3 comprises 16 residues. Germline CDR1 SGHRS, CDR2 YFSETQ. The V gene end was trimmed by 0 bases and the J gene end by 7 bases; junction bases not matched to a gene: 7. The CDR3: CASSLAFGTGGNTQYF. The DNA of the CDR3 is TGCGCCAGCAGCTTGGCCTTCGGGACAGGGGGAAATACGCAGTATTTT.

The chain links TRBV18 to TRBJ2-3, with a weak D call TRBD2 (5 bases). There are 16 residues in the CDR3. Germline assignment: CDR1 KGHSH and CDR2 LQKENI. V was trimmed by 5 bases and J by 0 bases, leaving 15 bases between them. The CDR3 reads CASSEDEGWSTDTQYF. The CDR3 DNA reads as TGTGCCAGCTCAGAGGATGAGGGTTGGAGCACAGATACGCAGTATTTT. Full variable domain (missing parts from reference TRBV18 and TRBJ2-3): NAGVMQNPRHLVRRRGQEARLRCSPMKGHSHVYWYRQLPEEGLKFMVYLQKENIIDESGMPKERFSAEFPKEGPSILRIQQVVRGDSAAYFCASSEDEGWSTDTQYFGPGTRLTVL.